One and the same sample provided the 23 T cell receptor beta chains below, sequenced in a study of control samples from healthy donors and cancer patients. Sequencing was performed with immunoSEQ multiplex PCR; in TCRdb, only in-frame clones are kept and a portion is missing. The data hold about 160,000 clones, with about 90% observed a single time. The source material was blood. The source is a man aged 30 to 45 in good health.

The V and J genes are TRBV5-5 and TRBJ2-1, with D uncertain. The CDR3 runs 15 residues. Trimming took 0 bases from V and 2 from J, leaving 9 bases between them. CDR1 SGHKS and CDR2 YYEKEE come from the germline V gene (reference sequence). The CDR3 protein is CASSLVTDPYNEQFF. The CDR3 coding sequence is TGTGCCAGCAGCTTGGTGACTGACCCCTACAATGAGCAGTTCTTC.

This chain joins TRBV6-6 and TRBJ1-1, with 8 bases matching TRBD1. Losses at the gene ends were 5 bases for V and 6 bases for J; bases not matched to a gene: 5. The CDR3 has 13 amino acids. Germline CDR1 is MNHNY and CDR2 is SVGAGI (reference sequence). The CDR3 protein is CASSPGTGAEAFF. The CDR3, as DNA: TGTGCCAGCAGTCCGGGGACAGGAGCTGAAGCTTTCTTT.

The rearrangement uses TRBV19 and TRBJ1-1, with no clear D. The length of the CDR3 is 12 residues. V was shortened by 0 bases and J by 11 bases, with 10 bases between the two germline ends. Germline assignment: CDR1 LNHDA and CDR2 SQIVND (reference sequence). The CDR3 reads CASSIDQRRAFF. The CDR3 DNA reads TGTGCCAGTAGTATAGATCAAAGACGGGCTTTCTTT. Filled out from reference TRBV19 and TRBJ1-1, the complete variable domain reads DGGITQSPKYLFRKEGQNVTLSCEQNLNHDAMYWYRQDPGQGLRLIYYSQIVNDFQKGDIAEGYSVSREKKESFPLTVTSAQKNPTAFYLCASSIDQRRAFFGQGTRLTVV.

The genes are TRBV9 and TRBJ1-1; D remains unclear. Germline V gives CDR1 SGDLS, CDR2 YYNGEE. V gave up 4 bases and J gave up 5 bases, with 18 bases separating them. This CDR3 has 15 residues. CDR3 loop: CASSPADWTGTEAFF. As DNA, the CDR3 is TGTGCCAGCAGCCCCGCCGACTGGACGGGGACTGAAGCTTTCTTT.

As regards this clone: Germline and junction disagree at one end, which may indicate a read error. The chain employs TRBV11-3 and TRBJ1-4; the D is unclear. CDR3 length: 8 residues. Looked up from germline, CDR1 is SGHNT and CDR2 is YENEEA. The CDR3 here is CASSLDLF. CDR3 nucleotides: TGTGCCAGCAGCTTAGACCTTTTT.

V and J are TRBV12-3 or TRBV12-4 and TRBJ1-1; D gene unclear. Trimming removed 5 bases from V and 0 bases from J, with 7 bases in between. The CDR3 sequence is 13 residues long. CDR3: CASSTALNTEAFF. The CDR3 bases are TGTGCCAGCAGTACAGCATTGAACACTGAAGCTTTCTTT.

The chain couples TRBV7-6 to TRBJ1-1; tentative D call: TRBD1 (5 bases). Trimming left V 5 bases short and J 8 bases short, with 18 bases between. The CDR3 has 14 residues. Per the germline V gene, CDR1 is SGHVS and CDR2 is FNYEAQ. The CDR3 sequence: CASSEGAQSLEAFF. CDR3 DNA: TGTGCCAGCAGCGAAGGGGCTCAGTCGCTCGAAGCTTTCTTT.

The V call is TRBV7-2, the J call TRBJ1-2; possibly TRBD1 for D (5 bases). Germline V gives CDR1 SGHTA, CDR2 FQGNSA. V lost 1 base, J lost 7 bases, and 10 bases lay in between. The CDR3 is 13 residues long. CDR3 residues: CASSLGGQGGYTF. The CDR3 DNA sequence: TGTGCCAGCAGCTTAGGAGGGCAGGGTGGCTACACCTTC.

The chain joins TRBV10-3 to TRBJ1-2, with 10 bases matching TRBD1. Germline V CDR1 and CDR2: ENHRY, SYGVKD. The CDR3 is 15 residues long. Trimming cost V 3 bases and J 2 bases; bases outside gene matches: 3. The CDR3 DNA reads TGTGCCATCAGTGATGGGACAGGGGCGAACTATGGCTACACCTTC. This gives the protein CAISDGTGANYGYTF.

The chain links TRBV14 to TRBJ2-1; D not resolved. Germline CDR1 and CDR2: SGHDN and FVKESK. This CDR3 has 13 amino acids. Trimming pared 3 bases from V and 5 bases from J, leaving 8 bases between. The CDR3 reads CASSQTRNNEQFF. The CDR3, as DNA: TGTGCCAGCAGCCAGACCCGTAACAATGAGCAGTTCTTC.

V is TRBV5-5 and J is TRBJ1-2; 9 positions match TRBD1. Germline CDR1 SGHKS, CDR2 YYEKEE (reference sequence). The V gene end was trimmed by 0 bases and the J gene end by 6 bases; junction bases not matched to a gene: 6. This CDR3 has 15 amino acids. The CDR3 loop is CASSLVTGGLDGYTF. The CDR3 DNA reads as TGTGCCAGCAGCTTGGTAACAGGGGGCTTAGATGGCTACACCTTC. Supplemented by reference TRBV5-5 and TRBJ1-2, the full variable domain reads DAGVTQSPTHLIKTRGQQVTLRCSPISGHKSVSWYQQVLGQGPQFIFQYYEKEERGRGNFPDRFSARQFPNYSSELNVNALLLGDSALYLCASSLVTGGLDGYTFGSGTRLTVV.

The chain couples TRBV6-1 to TRBJ1-4, with D possibly being TRBD1 (6 bases). This CDR3 comprises 14 residues. Trimming pared 3 bases from V and 8 bases from J, leaving 13 bases between. Germline V gene lookup returns CDR1 MNHNS and CDR2 SASEGT. This chain's CDR3 is CASSERGAEEKLFF. The CDR3 DNA is TGTGCCAGCAGTGAGAGGGGGGCGGAGGAAAAACTGTTTTTT.

The chain combines TRBV6-5 with TRBJ2-7; D remains unclear. CDR1 is MNHEY and CDR2 is SVGAGI in the germline V gene. Trimming took 5 bases from V and 1 from J, leaving 3 bases between them. This CDR3 contains 11 residues. The CDR3 loop is CASSHSYEQYF. The CDR3 bases are TGTGCCAGCAGTCATTCCTACGAGCAGTACTTC.

For the CDR3, the DNA is TGTGCCAGTAGTCCCCGAGATCAAGGCTACGAGCAGTACTTC. This gives the protein CASSPRDQGYEQYF. This rearrangement joins TRBV19 to TRBJ2-7; D unclear. The V end was cut by 5 bases, the J end by 3 bases, with 14 bases between. The CDR3 is 14 amino acids. Per germline, CDR1 LNHDA and CDR2 SQIVND (reference sequence). Drawing the rest from reference TRBV19 and TRBJ2-7, the complete variable domain is DGGITQSPKYLFRKEGQNVTLSCEQNLNHDAMYWYRQDPGQGLRLIYYSQIVNDFQKGDIAEGYSVSREKKESFPLTVTSAQKNPTAFYLCASSPRDQGYEQYFGPGTRLTVT.

The CDR3 bases are TGTGCCAGCAGTTCCGGGACCAATAATCAGCCCCAGCATTTT. This translates into CASSSGTNNQPQHF. This rearrangement joins TRBV6-5 to TRBJ1-5; D is possibly TRBD1 (5 bases). V lost 4 bases and J 4 bases, leaving 11 bases between the germline ends. Germline CDR1 reads MNHEY; CDR2 reads SVGAGI. This CDR3 region has 14 residues.

Remarks on this clone: The CDR3 carries no conserved terminal phenylalanine or tryptophan, so it likely arises from a read error. This chain links TRBV4-3 with TRBJ1-1; D remains unclear. Looked up from germline, CDR1 is LGHNA and CDR2 is YSLEER. The CDR3 has 15 residues. Deletions cut 3 bases from V and 1 base from J, with 12 bases between. The CDR3 DNA follows: TGCGCCAGCAGCCACATCGGACGGACGAACACTGAAGCTTTCGTT. Amino acids: CASSHIGRTNTEAFV.

The chain uses TRBV19 and TRBJ1-2, with a tentative D call TRBD1 (6 bases). The CDR3 has 15 residues. CDR1 and CDR2 (germline): LNHDA, SQIVND (reference sequence). Between the trimmed V and J ends, which lost 3 bases and 6 bases, there was a span of 17 bases. The CDR3 here is CASSMSPSAGDGYTF. The CDR3 region has the DNA TGTGCCAGTAGTATGTCCCCGTCGGCAGGGGATGGCTACACCTTC. Complete variable domain (other parts from reference TRBV19 and TRBJ1-2): DGGITQSPKYLFRKEGQNVTLSCEQNLNHDAMYWYRQDPGQGLRLIYYSQIVNDFQKGDIAEGYSVSREKKESFPLTVTSAQKNPTAFYLCASSMSPSAGDGYTFGSGTRLTVV.

The rearrangement joins TRBV18 to TRBJ1-3; D is unclear. V lost 3 bases, J lost 2 bases, and 14 bases lay in between. The CDR3 loop spans 16 amino acids. The V gene's germline CDR1 is KGHSH and CDR2 LQKENI. CDR3 coding DNA: TGTGCCAGCTCACCGGGGATGACCAATACTGGAAACACCATATATTTT. Protein sequence: CASSPGMTNTGNTIYF.

This chain joins TRBV7-9 and TRBJ1-1; 7 bases fit TRBD1. The CDR3 runs 16 residues. Germline-derived CDR1 and CDR2 are SEHNR and FQNEAQ (reference sequence). V gave up 5 bases and J gave up 1 base; unmatched junction bases: 10. The CDR3 is CASSPPTGLGNTEAFF. For the CDR3, the DNA is TGTGCCAGCAGCCCCCCGACAGGGTTGGGGAACACTGAAGCTTTCTTT. Based on the CDR3 plus reference TRBV7-9 and TRBJ1-1, the full variable domain is DTGVSQNPRHKITKRGQNVTFRCDPISEHNRLYWYRQTLGQGPEFLTYFQNEAQLEKSRLLSDRFSAERPKGSFSTLEIQRTEQGDSAMYLCASSPPTGLGNTEAFFGQGTRLTVV.

In its sample, this clone was seen once. The V gene is TRBV11-2, the J gene TRBJ1-4; D may be TRBD1 (6 bases). This CDR3 spans 14 amino acids. V lost 4 bases, J lost 8 bases, and 14 bases lay in between. Germline loops: CDR1 SGHAT, CDR2 FQNNGV. DNA of the CDR3: TGTGCCAGCAGCTCACCAGGGGAAGGAGAAAAACTGTTTTTT. Protein product: CASSSPGEGEKLFF.

About this clone: The sample contains more than one DNA sequence encoding this CDR3. This rearrangement joins TRBV7-8 to TRBJ2-7; D gene unclear. The CDR3 is 12 amino acids. The germline V and J ends were trimmed by 5 bases and 7 bases, with 12 bases remaining between them. The germline CDR1 and CDR2 sequences are SGHVS and FQNEAQ. In DNA, the CDR3 is TGTGCCAGCAGCCTTGGGGTGGGGGAGCAGTACTTC. The encoded protein is CASSLGVGEQYF.

V gene TRBV7-9 combines with J gene TRBJ1-1; D not resolved. V was trimmed by 5 bases and J by 7 bases, leaving 11 bases between them. Germline values: CDR1 SEHNR, CDR2 FQNEAQ (reference sequence). This CDR3 has 12 residues. This CDR3 is CASSPRHVEAFF. Written as DNA, the CDR3 is TGTGCCAGCAGCCCCCGACACGTTGAAGCTTTCTTT.

The V and J genes are TRBV2 and TRBJ1-5; D is uncertain. The V end was cut by 7 bases, the J end by 4 bases, with 8 bases between. The CDR3 totals 12 residues. Germline CDR1 is SNHLY and CDR2 is FYNNEI. Here the CDR3 reads CASMGGNQPQHF. As DNA, the CDR3 is TGTGCCAGCATGGGAGGTAATCAGCCCCAGCATTTT.